This entry describes one T cell receptor beta chain. This sample is part of a study of blood T cell repertoires in COVID-19. Source study methods: Reference gene primer amplification gave estimated nucleated cell counts. TCRdb keeps only in-frame clones here, not all; method: immunoSEQ multiplex PCR. V, J and clone size are those of that table, while D and trimming were read from the DNA. The table includes around 40,000 clones, about 82% detected once. The sample consisted of peripheral blood. The receptor was isolated from a human donor in a cohort sampled during active COVID-19.

The CDR3 DNA is TGCGCCAGCAGCTCGGGACAGGGAGGAGAGACCCAGTACTTC. This codes for CASSSGQGGETQYF. The genes are TRBV5-1 and TRBJ2-5; 9 bases are a match to TRBD1. Germline values: CDR1 SGHRS, CDR2 YFSETQ. This CDR3 is built from 14 residues. After removal of 3 bases from V and 4 bases from J, the junction contained 4 bases not matched to a gene.